These T cell receptor beta chains were read from a single sample in a study of blood T cell repertoires in COVID-19. Sequencing used immunoSEQ multiplex PCR; TCRdb keeps in-frame clones, though not all of them. The sample has some 350,000 clones; approximately 89% are singletons. Material for sequencing was PBMCs or T cells enriched from blood (not recorded which). Receptor source: a woman in her twenties or thirties who had recovered from COVID-19. CDR3s include the opening cysteine and the closing phenylalanine or tryptophan. A D gene is named only where the DNA matches it firmly. Where a row states a size, it is once, few, many or the class of an expanded clone; other rows omit it.

TGTGCACTAGAGCAAGCTTTCTTT | CALEQAFF | . | . | TRBJ1-1 | TRBV21-1
TGCAGTGCTCCCTCGGGGGAAAAACTGTTTTTT | CSAPSGEKLFF | . | . | TRBJ1-4 | TRBV20-1
TGTGCCAGCAGTTACTCGAGGGGCTACACCTTC | CASSYSRGYTF | once | . | TRBJ1-2 | TRBV6-5
TGTGCCAGCAGCTTGACAGGGGACGCAACTAATGAAAAACTGTTTTTT | CASSLTGDATNEKLFF | . | TRBD1 | TRBJ1-4 | TRBV5-4
TGCGCCAGCAGCCAACCGTTCCTGGGCGGGGGTGGTGGCCAAGAGACCCAGTACTTC | CASSQPFLGGGGGQETQYF | once | TRBD2 | TRBJ2-5 | TRBV4-1
TGTGCCAGCAGCCAGGGGGGCGGCATTAATGAAAAACTGTTTTTT | CASSQGGGINEKLFF | . | TRBD1 | TRBJ1-4 | TRBV7-9
TGTGCCAGCAGCTGGGGGCGGAACACTGAAGCTTTCTTT | CASSWGRNTEAFF | . | . | TRBJ1-1 | TRBV11-2
TGTGCCAGCAGCTGGGAGGGTTCACCCCTCCACTTT | CASSWEGSPLHF | once | . | TRBJ1-6 | TRBV12-3/TRBV12-4
TGTGCCAGCAGCTTAAGGCGCCCAGGAGGTGGCTACACCTTC | CASSLRRPGGGYTF | once | . | TRBJ1-2 | TRBV7-9
TGTGCCAGCAGCCAATTAGGGGTTAAAACTGAAGCTTTCTTT | CASSQLGVKTEAFF | . | . | TRBJ1-1 | TRBV3-1/TRBV3-2
TGCGCCAGCAGCCAAGGGACAGGGGTCGGAGGCGAGCAGTACTTC | CASSQGTGVGGEQYF | . | TRBD1 | TRBJ2-7 | TRBV4-3
TGTGCCAGACAGGGGGAACAGGGGGCGAACACTGAAGCTTTCTTT | CARQGEQGANTEAFF | . | TRBD1 | TRBJ1-1 | TRBV27
TGTGCCAGCAGGGAGCAGGGGGCCCAAGGCGAGCAGTACTTC | CASREQGAQGEQYF | . | TRBD1 | TRBJ2-7 | TRBV28
TGTGCCAGCAGCTTAGGCGGCGGCAATGAGCAGTTCTTC | CASSLGGGNEQFF | . | . | TRBJ2-1 | TRBV13
TGTGCCAGCAGTTTAGTAGCTAACTATGGCTACACCTTC | CASSLVANYGYTF | . | . | TRBJ1-2 | TRBV28
TGTGCCAGTAGTATGAACCCGGGGAGAGAAGAGATTTTT | CASSMNPGREEIF | . | . | TRBJ1-4 | TRBV19
TGTGCCAGCAGCTTGTCATTTAACTATGGCTACACCTTC | CASSLSFNYGYTF | once | . | TRBJ1-2 | TRBV5-5
TGCGCCAGCAGCTTGGGGGGCTCTGGGGAAAAACTGTTTTTT | CASSLGGSGEKLFF | few | . | TRBJ1-4 | TRBV5-1
TGTGCCAGCAGCTTGACCCCCCTGGACATATTGTATGGCTACACCTTC | CASSLTPLDILYGYTF | . | . | TRBJ1-2 | TRBV5-5
TGTGCCAGCAGCTCCCCCGACAGGGGAGACGGCTACACCTTC | CASSSPDRGDGYTF | . | TRBD1 | TRBJ1-2 | TRBV11-2
TGTGCCAGCAGTGCCGGTTGGGGCGGCTCAGATACGCAGTATTTT | CASSAGWGGSDTQYF | . | . | TRBJ2-3 | TRBV7-6
TGCAGCGTGTTGACAGGAAACACTGAAGCTTTCTTT | CSVLTGNTEAFF | once | . | TRBJ1-1 | TRBV29-1
TGTGCCAGCAGTTTAAGAGAGTGGGGGACAACTACCTCTGGGGCCAACGTCCTGACTTTC | CASSLREWGTTTSGANVLTF | . | . | TRBJ2-6 | TRBV27
TGTGCCTGGGGATCCGGGACAGGGGGCTCCGAGCAGTACTTC | CAWGSGTGGSEQYF | . | TRBD1 | TRBJ2-7 | TRBV30
TGTGCCAGCAGCCAAGATACTCCTAGCGGGGCAGAGACCCAGTACTTC | CASSQDTPSGAETQYF | . | TRBD2 | TRBJ2-5 | TRBV3-1/TRBV3-2
TGTGCTAGTGGTGCGAGGGGGCGCGATGGCTACACCTTC | CASGARGRDGYTF | . | TRBD1 | TRBJ1-2 | TRBV12-5
TGCGCCAGCAGCCAGATAGCGGGGTACAATGAGCAGTTCTTC | CASSQIAGYNEQFF | once | TRBD2 | TRBJ2-1 | TRBV4-1
TGTGCCACCAGCAGAGCCCCAGCGGGGGGTCAAGAGACCCAGTACTTC | CATSRAPAGGQETQYF | . | TRBD2 | TRBJ2-5 | TRBV15
TGCGCCAGCAGCTTCGGACAGGGGTCAACTAATGAAAAACTGTTTTTT | CASSFGQGSTNEKLFF | . | TRBD1 | TRBJ1-4 | TRBV5-1
TGTGCCAGCAGTGAAGGGGAGAGTCAGCCCCAGCATTTT | CASSEGESQPQHF | . | . | TRBJ1-5 | TRBV6-1
TGTGCCAGCAGCGTGGGGGCGAACACTGAAGCTTTCTTT | CASSVGANTEAFF | . | . | TRBJ1-1 | TRBV6-5
TGTGCCAGCAGTTTTGGAGGTGCCGGAAACACCATATATTTT | CASSFGGAGNTIYF | few | . | TRBJ1-3 | TRBV27
TGTGCCAGCAGCCAACGGAGCTACAATGAGCAGTTCTTC | CASSQRSYNEQFF | . | . | TRBJ2-1 | TRBV7-9
TGTGCCAGCAGCTTAGATTTGGGGGCACGGAACACTGAAGCTTTCTTT | CASSLDLGARNTEAFF | . | . | TRBJ1-1 | TRBV11-2
TGCAGCGTTGTGGGCCCACGACAGGGGAATGAAAAACTGTTTTTT | CSVVGPRQGNEKLFF | . | TRBD1 | TRBJ1-4 | TRBV29-1
TGTGCCAGCGGACAGGGGGGAACTGCAACTAATGAAAAACTGTTTTTT | CASGQGGTATNEKLFF | . | TRBD1 | TRBJ1-4 | TRBV6-6
TGTGCCAGTAGCCAGACTAGTGGAAACACCGGGGAGCTGTTTTTT | CASSQTSGNTGELFF | . | . | TRBJ2-2 | TRBV19
TGTGCCAGCAGTGATGCGACAGAGTATAATGAAAAACTGTTTTTT | CASSDATEYNEKLFF | . | . | TRBJ1-4 | TRBV6-1
TGCGCCAGTCCGACCCCCACGCTCCCTAGGGACAGGGGGCTTAACACTGAAGCTTTCTTT | CASPTPTLPRDRGLNTEAFF | once | TRBD1 | TRBJ1-1 | TRBV10-1
TGTGCCAGCAGCCGACCGGGACAGGAAGACTCTGGAAACACCATATATTTT | CASSRPGQEDSGNTIYF | . | TRBD1 | TRBJ1-3 | TRBV7-9
TGTGCCAGCAGTAATACAGGGGATGATGGCTACACCTTC | CASSNTGDDGYTF | . | TRBD1 | TRBJ1-2 | TRBV6-2/TRBV6-3
TGTGCCAGCTCTATAGGACAGGGGGGCCTCCATCAGCCCCAGCATTTT | CASSIGQGGLHQPQHF | . | TRBD1 | TRBJ1-5 | TRBV18
TGTGCCAGCAGTTTAAACGGGGGGGCCTACAATGAGCAGTTCTTC | CASSLNGGAYNEQFF | . | TRBD2 | TRBJ2-1 | TRBV2
TGTGCCATCGCCCGGACAGGGGTAGGGTACTATGGCTACACCTTC | CAIARTGVGYYGYTF | . | TRBD1 | TRBJ1-2 | TRBV10-3
TGTGCCAGTACCATGACAGGGGGCGTTTGGCTCGGTAATTCACCCCTCCACTTT | CASTMTGGVWLGNSPLHF | . | TRBD1 | TRBJ1-6 | TRBV19